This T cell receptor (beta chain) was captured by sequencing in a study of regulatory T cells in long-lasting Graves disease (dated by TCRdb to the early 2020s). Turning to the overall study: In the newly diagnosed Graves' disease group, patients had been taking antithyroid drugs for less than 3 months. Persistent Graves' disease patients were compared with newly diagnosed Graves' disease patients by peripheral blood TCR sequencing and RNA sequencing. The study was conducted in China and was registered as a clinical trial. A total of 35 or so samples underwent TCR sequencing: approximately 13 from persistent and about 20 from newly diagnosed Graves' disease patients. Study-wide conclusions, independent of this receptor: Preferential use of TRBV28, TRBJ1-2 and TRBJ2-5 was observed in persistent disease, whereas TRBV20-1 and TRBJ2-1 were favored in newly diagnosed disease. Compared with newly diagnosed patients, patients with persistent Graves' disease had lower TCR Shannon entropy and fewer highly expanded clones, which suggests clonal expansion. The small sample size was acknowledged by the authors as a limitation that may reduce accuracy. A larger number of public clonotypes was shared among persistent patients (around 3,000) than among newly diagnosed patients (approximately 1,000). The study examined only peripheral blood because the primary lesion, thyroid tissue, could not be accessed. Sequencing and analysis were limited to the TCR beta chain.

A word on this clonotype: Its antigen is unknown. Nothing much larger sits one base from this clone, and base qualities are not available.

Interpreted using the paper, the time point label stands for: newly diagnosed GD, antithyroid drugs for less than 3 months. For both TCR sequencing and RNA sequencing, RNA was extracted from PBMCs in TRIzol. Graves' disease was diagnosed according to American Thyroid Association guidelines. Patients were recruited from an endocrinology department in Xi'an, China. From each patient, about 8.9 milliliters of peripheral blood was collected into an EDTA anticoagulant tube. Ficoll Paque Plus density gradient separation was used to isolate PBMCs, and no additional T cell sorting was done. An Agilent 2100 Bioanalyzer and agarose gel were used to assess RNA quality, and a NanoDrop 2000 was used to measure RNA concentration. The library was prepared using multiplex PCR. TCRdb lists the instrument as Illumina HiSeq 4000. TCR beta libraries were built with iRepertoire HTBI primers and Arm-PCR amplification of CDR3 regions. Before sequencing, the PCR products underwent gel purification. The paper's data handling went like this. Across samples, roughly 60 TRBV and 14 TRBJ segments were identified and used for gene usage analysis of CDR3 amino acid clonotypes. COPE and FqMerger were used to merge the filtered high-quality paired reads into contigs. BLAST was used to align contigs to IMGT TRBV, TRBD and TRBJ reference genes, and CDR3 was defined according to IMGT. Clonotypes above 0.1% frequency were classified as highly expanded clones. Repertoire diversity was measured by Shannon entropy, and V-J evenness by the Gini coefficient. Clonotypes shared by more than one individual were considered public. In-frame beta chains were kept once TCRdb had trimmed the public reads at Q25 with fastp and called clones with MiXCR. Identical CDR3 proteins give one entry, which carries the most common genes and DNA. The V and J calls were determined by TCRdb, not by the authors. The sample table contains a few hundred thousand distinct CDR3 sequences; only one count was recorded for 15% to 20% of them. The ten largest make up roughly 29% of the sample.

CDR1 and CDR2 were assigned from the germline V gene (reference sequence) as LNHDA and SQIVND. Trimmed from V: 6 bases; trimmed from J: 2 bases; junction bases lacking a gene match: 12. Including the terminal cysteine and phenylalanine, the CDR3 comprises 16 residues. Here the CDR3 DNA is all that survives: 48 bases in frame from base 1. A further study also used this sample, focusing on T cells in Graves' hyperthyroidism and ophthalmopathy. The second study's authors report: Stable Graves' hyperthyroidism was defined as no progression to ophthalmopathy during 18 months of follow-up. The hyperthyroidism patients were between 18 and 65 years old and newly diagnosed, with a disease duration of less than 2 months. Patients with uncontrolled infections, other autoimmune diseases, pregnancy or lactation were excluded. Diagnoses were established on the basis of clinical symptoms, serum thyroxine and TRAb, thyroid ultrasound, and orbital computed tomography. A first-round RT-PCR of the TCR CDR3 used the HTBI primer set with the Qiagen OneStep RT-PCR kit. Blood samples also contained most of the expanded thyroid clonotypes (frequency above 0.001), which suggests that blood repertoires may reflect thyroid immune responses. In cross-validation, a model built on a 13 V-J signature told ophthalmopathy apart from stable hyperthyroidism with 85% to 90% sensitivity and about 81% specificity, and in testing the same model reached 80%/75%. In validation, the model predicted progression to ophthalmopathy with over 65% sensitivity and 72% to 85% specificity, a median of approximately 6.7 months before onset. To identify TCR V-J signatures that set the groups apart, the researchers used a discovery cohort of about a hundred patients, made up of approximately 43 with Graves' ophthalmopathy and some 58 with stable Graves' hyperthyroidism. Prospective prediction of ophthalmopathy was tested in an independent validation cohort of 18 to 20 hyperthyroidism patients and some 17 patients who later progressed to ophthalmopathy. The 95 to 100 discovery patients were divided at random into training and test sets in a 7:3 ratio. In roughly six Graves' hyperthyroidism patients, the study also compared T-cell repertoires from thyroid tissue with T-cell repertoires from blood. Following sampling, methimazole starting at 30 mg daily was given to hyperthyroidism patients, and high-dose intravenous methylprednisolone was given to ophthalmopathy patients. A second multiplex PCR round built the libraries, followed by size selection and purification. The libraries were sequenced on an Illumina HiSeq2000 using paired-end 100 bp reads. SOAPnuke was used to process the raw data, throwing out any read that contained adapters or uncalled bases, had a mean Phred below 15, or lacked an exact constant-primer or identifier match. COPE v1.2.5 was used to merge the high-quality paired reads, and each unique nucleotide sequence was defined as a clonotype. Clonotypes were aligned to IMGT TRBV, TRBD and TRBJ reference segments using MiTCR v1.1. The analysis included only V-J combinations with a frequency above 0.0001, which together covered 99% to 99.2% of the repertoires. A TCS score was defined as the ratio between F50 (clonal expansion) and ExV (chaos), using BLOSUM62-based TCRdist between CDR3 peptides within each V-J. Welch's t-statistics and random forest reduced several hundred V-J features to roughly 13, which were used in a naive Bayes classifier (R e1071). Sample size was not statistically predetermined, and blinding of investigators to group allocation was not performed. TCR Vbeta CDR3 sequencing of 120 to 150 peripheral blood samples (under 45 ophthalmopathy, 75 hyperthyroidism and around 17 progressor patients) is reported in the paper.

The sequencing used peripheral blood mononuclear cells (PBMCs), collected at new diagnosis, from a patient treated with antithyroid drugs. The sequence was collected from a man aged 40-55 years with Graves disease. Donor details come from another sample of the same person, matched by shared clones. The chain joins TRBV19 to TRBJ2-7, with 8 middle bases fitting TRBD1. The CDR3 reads CASSQIRDRRAYEQYF. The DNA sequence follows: TGTGCCAGTAGCCAGATCCGGGACAGGAGGGCCTACGAGCAGTACTTC. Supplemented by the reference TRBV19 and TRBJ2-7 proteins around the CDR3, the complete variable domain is DGGITQSPKYLFRKEGQNVTLSCEQNLNHDAMYWYRQDPGQGLRLIYYSQIVNDFQKGDIAEGYSVSREKKESFPLTVTSAQKNPTAFYLCASSQIRDRRAYEQYFGPGTRLTVT.